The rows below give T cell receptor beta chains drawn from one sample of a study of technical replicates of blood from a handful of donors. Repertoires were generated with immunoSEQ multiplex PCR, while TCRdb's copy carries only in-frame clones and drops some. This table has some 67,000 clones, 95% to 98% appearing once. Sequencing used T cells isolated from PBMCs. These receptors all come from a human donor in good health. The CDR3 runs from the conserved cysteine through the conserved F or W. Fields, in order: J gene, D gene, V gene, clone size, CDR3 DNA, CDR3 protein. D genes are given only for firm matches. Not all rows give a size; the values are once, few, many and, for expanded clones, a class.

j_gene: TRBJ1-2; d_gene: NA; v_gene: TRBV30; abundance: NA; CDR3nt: TGTGCCTGGACCCCCGTCCACAAGGAGCACTATGGCTACACCTTC; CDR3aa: CAWTPVHKEHYGYTF
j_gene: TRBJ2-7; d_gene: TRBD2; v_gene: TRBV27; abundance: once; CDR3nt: TGTGCCAGCAGTGCCATGACTAGCGGGAGAGCCTACGAGCAGTACTTC; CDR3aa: CASSAMTSGRAYEQYF
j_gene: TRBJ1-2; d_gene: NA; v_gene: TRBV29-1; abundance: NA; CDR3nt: TGCAGCGTTGTCCGACAGCCAGCCAACTATGGCTACACCTTC; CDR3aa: CSVVRQPANYGYTF
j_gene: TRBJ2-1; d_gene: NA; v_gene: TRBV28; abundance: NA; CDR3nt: TGTGCCAGCAGCCCATCAAAGGCGGGTCTCAATGAGCAGTTCTTC; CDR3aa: CASSPSKAGLNEQFF
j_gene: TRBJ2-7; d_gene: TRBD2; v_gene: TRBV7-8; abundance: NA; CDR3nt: TGTGCCAGCAGCTTAGAACTAGCGGGATCCCCCGGGGTCTTCGAGCAGTACTTC; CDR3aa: CASSLELAGSPGVFEQYF
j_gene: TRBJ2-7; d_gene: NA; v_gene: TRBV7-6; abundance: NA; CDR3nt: TGTGCCAGCAGCTTACAGCAGGTTTGGGCCTTC; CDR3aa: CASSLQQVWAF
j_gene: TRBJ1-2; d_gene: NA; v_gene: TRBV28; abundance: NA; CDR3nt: TGTGCCAGCAGTTTGCCGGGTCAAGGCTACACCTTC; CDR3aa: CASSLPGQGYTF
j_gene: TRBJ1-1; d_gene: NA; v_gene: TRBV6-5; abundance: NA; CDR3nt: TGTGCCAGCAGTTACTCGCGCCCGGGGGACACTGAAGCTTTCTTT; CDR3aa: CASSYSRPGDTEAFF
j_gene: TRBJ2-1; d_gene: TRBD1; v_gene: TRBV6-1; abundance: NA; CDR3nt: TGTGCCAGCAGTGAAGTAGGAAGGGGGCACAATGAGCAGTTCTTC; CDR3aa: CASSEVGRGHNEQFF
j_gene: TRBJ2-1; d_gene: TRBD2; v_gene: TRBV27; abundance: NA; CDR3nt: TGTGCCAGCAGTCCCAGGACTAGCGGGGACTACAATGAGCAGTTCTTC; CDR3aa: CASSPRTSGDYNEQFF
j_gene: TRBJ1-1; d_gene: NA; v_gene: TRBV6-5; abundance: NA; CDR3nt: TGTGCCAGCCAAGGGGAAGACTGGAACACTGAAGCTTTCTTT; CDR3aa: CASQGEDWNTEAFF
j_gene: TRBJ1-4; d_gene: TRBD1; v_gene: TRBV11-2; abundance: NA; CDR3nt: TGTGCCAGCAGCTTAGGAGGGGGCAATGAAAAACTGTTTTTT; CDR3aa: CASSLGGGNEKLFF
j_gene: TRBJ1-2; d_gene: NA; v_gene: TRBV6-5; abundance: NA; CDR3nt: TGTGCCAGCAGTTATTCGTGGCAAGGACTAAATGGCTACACCTTC; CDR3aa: CASSYSWQGLNGYTF
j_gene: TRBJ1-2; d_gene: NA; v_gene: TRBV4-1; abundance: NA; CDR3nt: TGCGCCAGCAGCCACCCACGGGGGGACTTCAACTATGGCTACACCTTC; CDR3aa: CASSHPRGDFNYGYTF
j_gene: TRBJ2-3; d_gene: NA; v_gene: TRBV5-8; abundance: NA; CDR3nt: TGTGCCAGCAGCTTACCGGTCGACACAGATACGCAGTATTTT; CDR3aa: CASSLPVDTDTQYF
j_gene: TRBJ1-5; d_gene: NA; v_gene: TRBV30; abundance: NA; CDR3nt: TGTGCCTGGAGTGCGCCCCAGGGTTCGCGCAATCAGCCCCAGCATTTT; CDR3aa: CAWSAPQGSRNQPQHF
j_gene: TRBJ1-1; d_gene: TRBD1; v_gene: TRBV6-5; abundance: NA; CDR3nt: TGTGCCAGCAGCTTGGACAGGGAGACTGAAGCTTTCTTT; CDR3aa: CASSLDRETEAFF
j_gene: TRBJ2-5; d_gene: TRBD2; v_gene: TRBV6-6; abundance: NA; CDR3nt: TGTGCCAGCAGTTACGATCGAGCGGGAGCTGGGGAGACCCAGTACTTC; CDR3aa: CASSYDRAGAGETQYF
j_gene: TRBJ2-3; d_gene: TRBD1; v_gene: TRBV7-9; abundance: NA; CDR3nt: TGTGCCAGCAGCCACAGAACCGGGGACAGGGGGCAATATACGCAGTATTTT; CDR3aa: CASSHRTGDRGQYTQYF
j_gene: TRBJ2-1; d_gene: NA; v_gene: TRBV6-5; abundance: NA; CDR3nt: TGTGCCAGCACCCCAGGGGGGAGAGGTGAGCAGTTCTTC; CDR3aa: CASTPGGRGEQFF
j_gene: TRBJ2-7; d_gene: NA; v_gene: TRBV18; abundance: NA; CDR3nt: TGTGCCAGCTCACCGTCCTCGACCTCCACGGGCTACGAGCAGTACTTC; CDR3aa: CASSPSSTSTGYEQYF
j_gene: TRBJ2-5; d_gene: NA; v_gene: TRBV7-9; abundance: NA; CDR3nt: TGTGCCAGCAGCTTAGTGGGCAGGGTCCAAGAGACCCAGTACTTC; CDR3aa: CASSLVGRVQETQYF
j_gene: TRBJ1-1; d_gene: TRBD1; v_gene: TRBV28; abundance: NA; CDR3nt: TGTGCCAGCAGTTCACTTACGGGACAGGGAGAGGCTTTCTTT; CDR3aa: CASSSLTGQGEAFF
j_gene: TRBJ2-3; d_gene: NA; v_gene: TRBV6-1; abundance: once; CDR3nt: TGTGCCAGCAGTGAAGCCATGGTAGTCACGGATACGCAGTATTTT; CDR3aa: CASSEAMVVTDTQYF
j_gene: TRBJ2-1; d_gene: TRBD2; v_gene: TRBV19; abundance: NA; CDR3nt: TGTGCCAGTAGTGTGGTTTCGGAAACTAGCGGGACGTACAATGAGCAGTTCTTC; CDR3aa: CASSVVSETSGTYNEQFF
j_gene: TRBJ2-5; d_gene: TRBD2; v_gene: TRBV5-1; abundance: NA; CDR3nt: TGCGCCAGCAGCTTTAGCGGGAGGGGTCAAGAGACCCAGTACTTC; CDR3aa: CASSFSGRGQETQYF
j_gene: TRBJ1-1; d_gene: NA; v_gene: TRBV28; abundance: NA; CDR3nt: TGTGCCAGCAGCCGCGGGGGTGTTGGTGAAGCTTTCTTT; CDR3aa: CASSRGGVGEAFF
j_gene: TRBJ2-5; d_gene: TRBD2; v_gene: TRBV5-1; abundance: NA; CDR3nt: TGCGCCAGCAGCAATTTAGCGGGGGGAAGAAAAGAGACCCAGTACTTC; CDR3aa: CASSNLAGGRKETQYF
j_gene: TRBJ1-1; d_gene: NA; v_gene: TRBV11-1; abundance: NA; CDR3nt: TGTGCCAGCAGGGGGGCAGGGACGTCTGAAGCTTTCTTT; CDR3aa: CASRGAGTSEAFF
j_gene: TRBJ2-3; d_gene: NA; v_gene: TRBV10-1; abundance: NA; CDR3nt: TGCGCCAGCAGTGAACTAAAAAGTGGCCCAGATACGCAGTATTTT; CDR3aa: CASSELKSGPDTQYF
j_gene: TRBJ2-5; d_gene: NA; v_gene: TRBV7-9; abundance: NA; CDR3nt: TGTGCCAGCAGCCAAGGGGGGGGCGCATATGAGACCCAGTACTTC; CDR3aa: CASSQGGGAYETQYF
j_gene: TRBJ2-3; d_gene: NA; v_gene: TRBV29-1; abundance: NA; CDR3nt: TGCAGCGTTGAATCCGGCACAGATACGCAGTATTTT; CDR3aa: CSVESGTDTQYF
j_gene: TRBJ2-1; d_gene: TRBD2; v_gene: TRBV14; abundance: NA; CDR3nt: TGTGCCATCCTCGGGAGGAACTCCTACAATGAGCAGTTCTTC; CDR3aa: CAILGRNSYNEQFF
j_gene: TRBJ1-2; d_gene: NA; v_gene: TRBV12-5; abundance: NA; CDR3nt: TGTGCTAGTGGCCCACCGGTCGGCTATGGCTACACCTTC; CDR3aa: CASGPPVGYGYTF
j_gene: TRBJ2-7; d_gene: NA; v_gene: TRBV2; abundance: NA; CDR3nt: TGTGCCAGCATGGGCGGGGCCTACGAGCAGTACTTC; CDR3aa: CASMGGAYEQYF
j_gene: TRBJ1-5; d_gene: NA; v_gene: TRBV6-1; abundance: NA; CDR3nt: TGTGCCAGCAGTGAATATAGATCATCCCAGCCCCAGCATTTT; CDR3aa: CASSEYRSSQPQHF
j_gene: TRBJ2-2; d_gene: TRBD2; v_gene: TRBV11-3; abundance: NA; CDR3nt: TGTGCCAGCAGCTCTAGCGGGAGGACCGGGGAGCTGTTTTTT; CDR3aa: CASSSSGRTGELFF
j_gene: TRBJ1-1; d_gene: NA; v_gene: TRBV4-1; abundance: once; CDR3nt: TGCGCCAGCAGCCAAGAGTATACCCTAAACACTGAAGCTTTCTTT; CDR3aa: CASSQEYTLNTEAFF